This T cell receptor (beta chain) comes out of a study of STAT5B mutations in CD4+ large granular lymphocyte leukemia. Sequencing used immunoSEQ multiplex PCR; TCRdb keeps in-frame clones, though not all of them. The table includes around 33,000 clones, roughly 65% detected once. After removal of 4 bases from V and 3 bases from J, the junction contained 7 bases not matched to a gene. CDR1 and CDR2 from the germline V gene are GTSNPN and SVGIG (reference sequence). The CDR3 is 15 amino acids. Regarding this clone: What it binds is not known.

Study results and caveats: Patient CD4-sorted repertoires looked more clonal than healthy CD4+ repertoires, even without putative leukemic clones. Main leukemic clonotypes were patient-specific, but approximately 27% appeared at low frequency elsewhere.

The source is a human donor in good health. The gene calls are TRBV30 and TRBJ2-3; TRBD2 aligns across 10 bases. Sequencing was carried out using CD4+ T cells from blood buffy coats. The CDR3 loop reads CAWTSGRGGTDTQYF. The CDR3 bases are TGTGCCTGGACCAGCGGGAGGGGGGGTACAGATACGCAGTATTTT.